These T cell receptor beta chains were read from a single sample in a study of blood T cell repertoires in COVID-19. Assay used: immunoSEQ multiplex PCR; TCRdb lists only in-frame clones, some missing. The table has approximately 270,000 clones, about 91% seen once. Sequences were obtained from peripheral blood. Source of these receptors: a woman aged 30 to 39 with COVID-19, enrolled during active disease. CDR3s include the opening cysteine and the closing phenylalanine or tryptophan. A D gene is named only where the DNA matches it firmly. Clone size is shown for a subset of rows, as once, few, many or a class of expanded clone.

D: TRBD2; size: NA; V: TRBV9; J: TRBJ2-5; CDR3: CASSGGGETQYF; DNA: TGTGCCAGCTCGGGGGGAGGAGAGACCCAGTACTTC
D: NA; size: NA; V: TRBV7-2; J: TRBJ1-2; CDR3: CASSLALQFNYGYTF; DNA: TGTGCCAGCAGCTTAGCCTTACAGTTTAACTATGGCTACACCTTC
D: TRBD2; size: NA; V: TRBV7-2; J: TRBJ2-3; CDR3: CASTYTGGGTDTQYF; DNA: TGTGCCAGCACCTATACGGGGGGGGGCACAGATACGCAGTATTTT
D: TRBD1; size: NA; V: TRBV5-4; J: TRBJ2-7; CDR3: CASSNPDRGRDEQYF; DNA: TGTGCCAGCAGCAATCCGGACAGGGGAAGGGACGAGCAGTACTTC
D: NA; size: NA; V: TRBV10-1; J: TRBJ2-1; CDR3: CASSESGSWSSYNEQFF; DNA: TGCGCCAGCAGTGAGTCCGGTAGCTGGAGCTCCTACAATGAGCAGTTCTTC
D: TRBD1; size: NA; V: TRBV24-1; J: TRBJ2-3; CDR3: CATSRTGADTQYF; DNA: TGTGCCACCAGTCGGACAGGGGCAGATACGCAGTATTTT
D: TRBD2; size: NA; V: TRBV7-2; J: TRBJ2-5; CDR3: CASSLVRGGQETQYF; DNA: TGTGCCAGCAGCTTAGTCCGGGGGGGACAAGAGACCCAGTACTTC
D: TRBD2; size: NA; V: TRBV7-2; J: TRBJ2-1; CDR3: CASSLATGLAGKNEQFF; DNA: TGTGCCAGCAGCTTAGCAACAGGACTAGCGGGAAAGAATGAGCAGTTCTTC
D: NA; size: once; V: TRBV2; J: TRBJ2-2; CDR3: CASRETGTNTGELFF; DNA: TGTGCCAGCAGGGAAACCGGGACTAACACCGGGGAGCTGTTTTTT
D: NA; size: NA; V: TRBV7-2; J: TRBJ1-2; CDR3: CASSFTGDYGYTF; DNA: TGTGCCAGCAGCTTCACCGGGGACTATGGCTACACCTTC
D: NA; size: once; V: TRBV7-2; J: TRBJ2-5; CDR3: CASSSNPGQETQYF; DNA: TGTGCCAGCAGCTCAAATCCCGGCCAAGAGACCCAGTACTTC
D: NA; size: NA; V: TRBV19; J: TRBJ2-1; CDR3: CASSIYRDEQFF; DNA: TGTGCCAGTAGTATATACAGGGATGAGCAGTTCTTC
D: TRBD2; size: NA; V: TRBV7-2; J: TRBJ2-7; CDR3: CASSSGLAGGGEQYF; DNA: TGTGCCAGCAGCTCCGGACTAGCGGGGGGAGGCGAGCAGTACTTC
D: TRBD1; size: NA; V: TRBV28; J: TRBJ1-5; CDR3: CASTTGGARGNQPQHF; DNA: TGTGCCAGCACGACAGGGGGCGCCCGGGGCAATCAGCCCCAGCATTTT
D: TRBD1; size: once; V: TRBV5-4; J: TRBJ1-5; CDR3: CASSWGQGAKVSNQPQHF; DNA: TGTGCCAGCAGCTGGGGACAGGGGGCTAAGGTGAGCAATCAGCCCCAGCATTTT
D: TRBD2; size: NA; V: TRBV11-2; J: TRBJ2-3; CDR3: CASTREVDVDTQYF; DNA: TGTGCCAGCACCCGGGAGGTAGACGTAGATACGCAGTATTTT
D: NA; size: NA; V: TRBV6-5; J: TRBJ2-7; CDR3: CASSYSQGSYEQYF; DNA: TGTGCCAGCAGTTACTCGCAGGGTTCCTACGAGCAGTACTTC
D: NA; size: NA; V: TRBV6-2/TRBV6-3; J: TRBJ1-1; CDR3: CASSQNRYTEAFF; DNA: TGTGCCAGCAGTCAAAACAGGTACACTGAAGCTTTCTTT
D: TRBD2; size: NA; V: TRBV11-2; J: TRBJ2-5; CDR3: CASSSPGLAETQYF; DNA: TGTGCCAGCAGCTCCCCGGGACTAGCGGAGACCCAGTACTTC
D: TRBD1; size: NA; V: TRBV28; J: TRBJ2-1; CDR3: CASRTRQGWDEQFF; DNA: TGTGCCAGCAGAACCCGACAGGGATGGGATGAGCAGTTCTTC
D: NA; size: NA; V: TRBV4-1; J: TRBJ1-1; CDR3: CASSQGIFTGNTEAFF; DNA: TGCGCCAGCAGCCAAGGTATATTTACAGGGAACACTGAAGCTTTCTTT
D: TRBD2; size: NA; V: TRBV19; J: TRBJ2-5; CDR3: CASSILRGGLETQYF; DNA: TGTGCCAGTAGTATTTTGCGGGGGGGCCTGGAGACCCAGTACTTC
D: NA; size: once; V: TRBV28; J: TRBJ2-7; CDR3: CASSAPQRGTYEQYF; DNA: TGTGCCAGCAGTGCCCCTCAACGGGGGACCTACGAGCAGTACTTC
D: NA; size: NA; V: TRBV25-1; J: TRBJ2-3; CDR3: CASSDGAPSTDTQYF; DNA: TGTGCCAGCAGTGATGGGGCACCGAGCACAGATACGCAGTATTTT
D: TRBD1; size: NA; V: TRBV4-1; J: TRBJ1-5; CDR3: CASSHPGQGSNQPQHF; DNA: TGCGCCAGCAGCCACCCTGGACAGGGCAGCAATCAGCCCCAGCATTTT
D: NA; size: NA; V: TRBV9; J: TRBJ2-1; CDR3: CASNPGDYTMDEQFF; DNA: TGTGCCAGCAACCCGGGGGATTACACTATGGATGAGCAGTTCTTC
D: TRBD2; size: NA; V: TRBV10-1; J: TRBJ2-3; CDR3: CASSSGSGSPDTQYF; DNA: TGCGCCAGCAGTTCAGGCAGCGGGAGCCCAGATACGCAGTATTTT
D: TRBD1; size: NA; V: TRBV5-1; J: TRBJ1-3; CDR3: CARTGVTTSGNTIYF; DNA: TGCGCCAGGACAGGGGTCACTACCTCTGGAAACACCATATATTTT
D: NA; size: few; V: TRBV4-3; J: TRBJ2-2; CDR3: CASSQAPGDASGELFF; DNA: TGCGCCAGCAGCCAAGCGCCGGGGGACGCTAGCGGGGAGCTGTTTTTT
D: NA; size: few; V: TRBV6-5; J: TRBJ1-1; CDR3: CASSYSTEQNTEAFF; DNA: TGTGCCAGCAGTTACTCCACAGAGCAGAACACTGAAGCTTTCTTT
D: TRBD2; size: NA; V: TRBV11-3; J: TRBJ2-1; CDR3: CASSPQGLAGTAEQFF; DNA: TGTGCCAGCAGCCCCCAGGGACTAGCGGGAACGGCTGAGCAGTTCTTC
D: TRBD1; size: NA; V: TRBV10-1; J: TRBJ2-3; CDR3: CASSDGQGGDTQYF; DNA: TGCGCCAGCAGCGACGGACAGGGAGGAGATACGCAGTATTTT
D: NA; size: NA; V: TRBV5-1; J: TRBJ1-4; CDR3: CASSFTRAGSNEKLFF; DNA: TGCGCCAGCAGCTTCACCAGGGCCGGGTCTAATGAAAAACTGTTTTTT
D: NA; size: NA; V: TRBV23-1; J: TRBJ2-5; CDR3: CASSEIQEAETQYF; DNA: TGCGCCAGCAGCGAAATCCAGGAAGCAGAGACCCAGTACTTC
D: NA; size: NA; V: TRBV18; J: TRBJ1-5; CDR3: CASSPDSNQPQHF; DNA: TGTGCCAGCTCACCAGACAGTAATCAGCCCCAGCATTTT
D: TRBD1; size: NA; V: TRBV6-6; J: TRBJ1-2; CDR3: CASSDTSGTGGDTF; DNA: TGTGCCAGCAGTGACACATCCGGGACAGGGGGCGACACCTTC
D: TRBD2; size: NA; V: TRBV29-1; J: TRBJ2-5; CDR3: CSVRGLEGETQYF; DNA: TGCAGCGTCCGTGGACTAGAGGGGGAGACCCAGTACTTC
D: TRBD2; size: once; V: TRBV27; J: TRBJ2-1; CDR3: CASSPLSGIYNEQFF; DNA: TGTGCCAGCAGTCCGCTAAGCGGGATTTACAATGAGCAGTTCTTC
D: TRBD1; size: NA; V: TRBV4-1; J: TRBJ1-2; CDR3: CASSQPDRGGGYTF; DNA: TGCGCCAGCAGCCAACCGGACAGGGGTGGTGGCTACACCTTC
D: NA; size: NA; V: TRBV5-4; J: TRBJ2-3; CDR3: CASSPKDSDTQYF; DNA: TGTGCCAGCAGCCCCAAGGACTCAGATACGCAGTATTTT
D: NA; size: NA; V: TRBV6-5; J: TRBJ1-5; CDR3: CASTPGYGGDQPQHF; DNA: TGTGCCAGCACCCCCGGTTATGGGGGGGATCAGCCCCAGCATTTT
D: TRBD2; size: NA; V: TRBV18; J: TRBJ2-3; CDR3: CASSPVAGGLANTQYF; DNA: TGTGCCAGCTCACCCGTAGCGGGAGGGCTCGCGAATACGCAGTATTTT
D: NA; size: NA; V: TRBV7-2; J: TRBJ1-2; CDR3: CASSLAGNYGYTF; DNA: TGTGCCAGCAGCTTAGCCGGGAACTATGGCTACACCTTC
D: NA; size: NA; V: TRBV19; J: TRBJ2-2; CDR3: CASSIKARAGDTGELFF; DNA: TGTGCCAGTAGTATTAAGGCCCGGGCCGGGGACACCGGGGAGCTGTTTTTT
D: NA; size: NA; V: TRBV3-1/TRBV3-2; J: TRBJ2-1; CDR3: CASSPRSSYNEQFF; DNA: TGTGCCAGCAGCCCGAGGAGCTCCTACAATGAGCAGTTCTTC
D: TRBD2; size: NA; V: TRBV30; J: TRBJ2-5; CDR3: CAWSLWTSEQETQYF; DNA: TGTGCCTGGAGCCTTTGGACTAGCGAGCAAGAGACCCAGTACTTC
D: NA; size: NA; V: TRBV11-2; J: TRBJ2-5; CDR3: CASSSFQRVEETQYF; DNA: TGTGCCAGCAGCTCATTCCAGAGGGTCGAGGAGACCCAGTACTTC
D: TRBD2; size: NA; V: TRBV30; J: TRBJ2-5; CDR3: CAWSGLEGGSRETQYF; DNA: TGTGCCTGGAGTGGCCTCGAAGGCGGGAGTCGGGAGACCCAGTACTTC
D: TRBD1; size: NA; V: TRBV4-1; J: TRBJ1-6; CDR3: CASSQEWDRAVHF; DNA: TGCGCCAGCAGCCAAGAATGGGACAGGGCCGTCCACTTT
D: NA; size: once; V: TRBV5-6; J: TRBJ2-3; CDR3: CASSLATITDTQYF; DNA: TGTGCCAGCAGCTTGGCCACAATCACAGATACGCAGTATTTT
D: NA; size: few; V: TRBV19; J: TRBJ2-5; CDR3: CASSKGGETQYF; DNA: TGTGCCAGTAGTAAGGGGGGGGAGACCCAGTACTTC
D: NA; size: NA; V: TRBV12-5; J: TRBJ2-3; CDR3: CASAPAGGPDTQYF; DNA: TGTGCTAGTGCCCCCGCTGGCGGGCCAGATACGCAGTATTTT
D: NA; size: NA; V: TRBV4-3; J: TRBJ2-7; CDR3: CASSLNTGLYEQYF; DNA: TGCGCCAGCAGCCTCAACACAGGGCTCTACGAGCAGTACTTC
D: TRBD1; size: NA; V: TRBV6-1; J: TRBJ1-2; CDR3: CASSEAILIRGDYGYTF; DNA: TGTGCCAGCAGTGAAGCGATATTAATCAGGGGGGATTATGGCTACACCTTC
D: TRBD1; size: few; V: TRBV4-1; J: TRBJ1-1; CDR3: CASSQDRREAFF; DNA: TGCGCCAGCAGCCAGGACAGGAGAGAAGCTTTCTTT
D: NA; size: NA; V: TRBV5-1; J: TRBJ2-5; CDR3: CASSPTTSRGTRTQYF; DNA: TGCGCCAGCAGCCCGACCACCAGCAGGGGTACCCGGACCCAGTACTTC
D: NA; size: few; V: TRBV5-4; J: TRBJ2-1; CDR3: CASSLWEGGLYNEQFF; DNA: TGTGCCAGCAGCTTGTGGGAGGGGGGCCTATACAATGAGCAGTTCTTC
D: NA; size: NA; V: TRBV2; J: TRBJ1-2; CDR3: CATEPGAAHLEGYTF; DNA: TGTGCCACCGAACCCGGAGCAGCCCATTTGGAGGGCTACACCTTC
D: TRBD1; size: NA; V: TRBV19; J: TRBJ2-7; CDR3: CASSQTGDSVQYF; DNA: TGTGCCAGTAGCCAGACAGGGGATAGTGTTCAGTACTTC
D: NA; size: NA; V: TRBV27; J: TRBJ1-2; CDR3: CASSFWGTEKRSLGYTF; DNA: TGTGCCAGCAGTTTCTGGGGGACTGAAAAAAGGAGCCTTGGCTACACCTTC